These 18 T cell receptor beta chains share one sample of origin, sequenced in a study of naive and memory T cell subsets. General study points: Possibly reflecting memory cells re-expressing CD45RA, a few larger clonotypes occurred in naive repertoires, especially CD8.

An equimolar mix of two oligonucleotides served as the beta constant-region primer for TRBC1 and TRBC2. Four rounds of PCR amplified the ligated cDNA using nested alpha and beta constant-region primers plus SP2. Via MiXCR, TCRdb re-called the UMI-ligation and nested PCR reads, giving one row per CDR3 protein. This sample has under 150,000 distinct CDR3 sequences, with approximately 18% found just once. Their specific antigens are unknown. The sequenced material came from naive CD8+ T cells from blood. These receptors all come from a human donor in good health.

The rearrangement joins TRBV9 to TRBJ2-1; 7 bases match TRBD1. The ends lost 3 bases at V and 5 bases at J; junction bases unmatched: 5. The CDR3 consists of 14 residues. The germline gives CDR1 SGDLS, CDR2 YYNGEE. The DNA for the CDR3 is TGTGCCAGCAGCGACACCGGGACAGACAATGAGCAGTTCTTC. This gives the protein CASSDTGTDNEQFF.

The J gene is TRBJ2-7, the V gene TRBV4-1, with 8 bases fitting TRBD2. The germline gives CDR1 MGHRA, CDR2 YSYEKL. V gave up 1 base and J gave up 6 bases; unmatched junction bases: 11. The CDR3 has 16 amino acids. The DNA for the CDR3 is TGCGCCAGCAGCCAAGCCGTCCTAGCGGGTACCTCCGAGCAGTACTTC. It yields the protein CASSQAVLAGTSEQYF.

This clonotype was detected ten times or more. This rearrangement joins TRBV28 to TRBJ2-1, with D hard to call. Trimming took off 3 bases at V and 8 bases at J, with 17 bases between the two ends. The germline V gene encodes CDR1 MDHEN and CDR2 SYDVKM. The CDR3 has 15 amino acids. CDR3 sequence (DNA): TGTGCCAGCAGTTTTGGAACGACCGGTCCGGATGAGCAGTTCTTC. Amino acids: CASSFGTTGPDEQFF.

This clonotype came up a few times. The chain uses TRBV2 and TRBJ2-1; 13 nucleotides align to TRBD2. The CDR3 sequence is 16 residues long. Trimming cost V 5 bases and J 3 bases; bases outside gene matches: 4. From germline, CDR1 is SNHLY and CDR2 FYNNEI. This CDR3 reads CASSTGTSGIYNEQFF. CDR3 bases: TGTGCCAGCAGTACCGGGACTAGCGGGATCTACAATGAGCAGTTCTTC.

J is TRBJ2-7 and V is TRBV29-1; D is possibly TRBD1 (6 bases). This CDR3 region has 13 residues. Trimming stripped 6 bases from V and 1 base from J, with 13 bases between. From germline, CDR1 is SQVTM and CDR2 ANQGSEA. The DNA of the CDR3 is TGCAGCGTAGAGACAGGAAAGTCCTACGAGCAGTACTTC. Translated, it gives CSVETGKSYEQYF.

The chain links TRBV6-5 to TRBJ1-1; 8 bases match TRBD1. Per the germline V gene, CDR1 is MNHEY and CDR2 is SVGAGI. This CDR3 spans 13 amino acids. The junction had 7 bases not matched to a gene; V was cut back by 6 bases and J by 7 bases. As DNA, the CDR3 is TGTGCCAGCAGCAAAGACAGGGGTCATGAAGCTTTCTTT. It yields the protein CASSKDRGHEAFF.

This clonotype turned up a few times. The chain recombines TRBV20-1 with TRBJ1-2, with unresolved D. The CDR3 contains 8 residues. CDR1 is DFQATT and CDR2 is SNEGSKA in the germline V gene (reference sequence). The CDR3 is CGSHGYTF. CDR3 sequence (DNA): TGCGGTTCTCATGGCTACACCTTC.

The chain couples TRBV29-1 to TRBJ2-2; no firm D call. V was trimmed by 5 bases and J by 5 bases, leaving 9 bases between them. Germline lookup yields CDR1 SQVTM and CDR2 ANQGSEA. The CDR3 runs 12 residues. The CDR3 region has the DNA TGCAGCGTTCTTCAGTGGACCGGGGAGCTGTTTTTT. This sequence encodes CSVLQWTGELFF.

This chain joins TRBV7-2 and TRBJ2-1, with 10 bases that match TRBD2. CDR3 length equals 18 residues. With 1 base clipped from V and 7 bases from J, the junction kept 13 bases outside the gene matches. Germline V gene sequence: CDR1 SGHTA, CDR2 FQGNSA. DNA for the CDR3: TGTGCCAGCAGCTTAGGTCCCTATCAGCGGGAGGGTCAAAATGAGCAGTTCTTC. Its translation: CASSLGPYQREGQNEQFF.

V gene TRBV20-1 combines with J gene TRBJ2-7, with 8 bases matching TRBD2. In germline, CDR1 is DFQATT, CDR2 SNEGSKA (reference sequence). The CDR3 loop spans 14 amino acids. The J segment lost 3 bases and the V segment lost 6 bases, leaving 10 bases of the junction unmatched. The CDR3 DNA follows: TGCAGTGCCCTTCGGGAGGGGCTCGGCTACGAGCAGTACTTC. This gives the protein CSALREGLGYEQYF.

The rearrangement uses TRBV24-1 and TRBJ1-4; TRBD1 might be the D (6 bases). Germline V lookup: CDR1 KGHDR, CDR2 SFDVKD. V was clipped by 7 bases and J by 3 bases, with 14 bases between them. The CDR3 runs to 15 residues. The CDR3 nucleotides read TGTGCCACCAGCCAGGGGTCTTCTGCTAATGAAAAACTGTTTTTT. Translating it yields CATSQGSSANEKLFF.

This clonotype was seen a few times. The chain uses TRBV12-3 or TRBV12-4 and TRBJ2-7; D might be TRBD1 (5 bases). Trimming removed 8 bases from V and 2 bases from J, with 16 bases in between. The CDR3 covers 14 residues. CDR3 amino acids: CASGASVKPYEQYF. The CDR3, as DNA: TGTGCCAGCGGGGCGAGCGTGAAACCCTACGAGCAGTACTTC.

The sample holds many counts of this clonotype. The V gene is TRBV27, the J gene TRBJ1-6; no firm D call. CDR1 and CDR2 (germline): MNHEY, SMNVEV (reference sequence). V shed 4 bases and J shed 6 bases, with 7 bases lying between them. The CDR3 consists of 13 residues. CDR3 residues: CASSWDLNSPLHF. DNA of the CDR3: TGTGCCAGCAGTTGGGATCTTAATTCACCCCTCCACTTT.

The chain combines TRBV30 with TRBJ1-5, with D unclear. The CDR3 contains 13 residues. From germline, CDR1 is GTSNPN and CDR2 SVGIG (reference sequence). Deletions cut 8 bases from V and 4 bases from J, with 15 bases between. Here the CDR3 reads CAGRWQANQPQHF. DNA for the CDR3: TGTGCCGGAAGGTGGCAGGCGAATCAGCCCCAGCATTTT.

The chain carries TRBV10-3 and TRBJ2-3; 10 nucleotides line up with TRBD2. This CDR3 spans 16 amino acids. V was pared by 3 bases and J by 5 bases, with 8 bases of the junction left unmatched. The germline gives CDR1 ENHRY, CDR2 SYGVKD. The CDR3 nucleotides read TGTGCCATCAGTGATCTGGCTAGCGGGAGTGTAGATACGCAGTATTTT. Its translation is CAISDLASGSVDTQYF.

The chain has TRBV14 and TRBJ1-3; D is unclear. V lost 0 bases to trimming and J lost 0 bases, with 12 bases between them. CDR1 is SGHDN, CDR2 FVKESK, per germline. This CDR3 region has 17 residues. CDR3 bases: TGTGCCAGCAGCCAAGATCTTTACGGGTACTCTGGAAACACCATATATTTT. Its protein is CASSQDLYGYSGNTIYF.

The rearrangement links TRBV19 to TRBJ1-4; perhaps TRBD1 as D (5 bases). With 2 bases removed from V and 8 bases from J, the gap between germline ends came to 12 bases. The CDR3 sequence is 14 residues long. Germline V lookup: CDR1 LNHDA, CDR2 SQIVND (reference sequence). CDR3 protein: CASSIRGGGEKLFF. Written as DNA, the CDR3 is TGTGCCAGTAGTATAAGGGGTGGCGGAGAAAAACTGTTTTTT.

V and J are TRBV11-2 and TRBJ1-4, with TRBD1 as a possible D gene (6 bases). Germline assignment: CDR1 SGHAT and CDR2 FQNNGV. This CDR3 has 13 residues. V lost 4 bases to trimming and J lost 8 bases, with 11 bases between them. The CDR3 sequence: CASSSGAVEKLFF. CDR3 in DNA: TGTGCCAGCAGCTCGGGGGCCGTGGAAAAACTGTTTTTT.